The sequence of this T cell receptor (beta chain) was determined in a study of cytomegalovirus exposure and HLA in healthy donors. Notes on this clone: Its antigen is still unknown.

V lost 0 bases and J 6 bases, leaving 9 bases between the germline ends. CDR1 and CDR2 (germline): LNHNV, YYDKDF (reference sequence). The CDR3 has 13 amino acids. Overall study results and limits: In most subjects, TCR beta sequences reportedly gave accurate predictions of HLA-A and HLA-B alleles. As a later analysis showed, several of the most significant clusters appeared to be linked to common viral pathogens. Association of a missense DCLRE1C variant with TCR beta V- and J-gene trimming was reported in a later analysis.

13 Jbeta primers and 60 Vbeta primers were used for the PCR. Assay: immunoSEQ multiplex PCR; the TCRdb copy retains only in-frame clones and omits some. The data contain roughly 82,000 clones, roughly 72% of them seen just once; the ten biggest clones take up under 7.5%. This sequence originates from a woman aged 50 to 60 in good health and CMV-seropositive. The sequencing input was PBMCs. This chain joins TRBV15 and TRBJ2-7, with D possibly TRBD2 on 5 matching bases. The CDR3 DNA reads TGTGCCACCAGCAGAGATCATCGGGGCGAGCAGTACTTC. The encoded protein is CATSRDHRGEQYF.